What follows are 6 T cell receptor beta chains derived from one specimen sequenced in a study of a mutant IDH1 vaccine in newly diagnosed glioma. For these receptors, no antigen is known. Regarding time point: week 35, safety follow-up. Alongside topical imiquimod, each dose of vaccine comprised 300 ug of mutant IDH1 20-mer peptide. Sequenced by immunoSEQ multiplex PCR; TCRdb stores in-frame clones only, minus some. The sample lists 45,000 to 60,000 clones; 85% to 90% were seen once. This sample comprised PBMCs, obtained from a glioma patient whose treatment included an IDH1 peptide vaccine. The receptors come from a middle-aged woman with glioma.

As regards this clone: The junction differs from germline at one of its ends, possibly a read error. J is TRBJ2-1 and V is TRBV7-7; 8 nucleotides match TRBD2. CDR3 length: 14 amino acids. The germline CDR1 and CDR2 sequences are SSHAT and FNYEAQ (reference sequence). CDR3 DNA sequence: TGTGCTAGCAGTTCTAGCGGGCTTAACAATGAGCAGTTCTTC. This encodes CASSSSGLNNEQFF.

The count of this clone is one. The genes are TRBV14 and TRBJ2-5, with D tentatively TRBD2 (6 bases). This CDR3 contains 15 residues. Germline V gene sequence: CDR1 SGHDN, CDR2 FVKESK. V was clipped by 1 base and J by 5 bases, with 14 bases between them. Written as DNA, the CDR3 is TGTGCCAGCAGCCAAGGTTACGGGGGAGTGGAGACCCAGTACTTC. It encodes CASSQGYGGVETQYF.

The chain combines TRBV10-1 with TRBJ2-7; 7 bases align to TRBD1. Trimming took 10 bases from V and 5 from J; bases not matched to a gene: 8. From germline, CDR1 is WNHNN and CDR2 SYGVQD (reference sequence). This CDR3 is 12 amino acids long. The CDR3 loop is CATQDRPNEQYF. The CDR3 DNA sequence: TGCGCCACTCAGGACAGGCCCAACGAGCAGTACTTC.

V gene TRBV9 combines with J gene TRBJ1-2, with D perhaps matching TRBD1 (5 bases). Germline V gives CDR1 SGDLS, CDR2 YYNGEE. The CDR3 extends over 12 amino acids. With 6 bases removed from V and 7 bases from J, the gap between germline ends came to 13 bases. The CDR3 nucleotides are TGTGCCAGCACCGGATTGGGGGGTGGCTACACCTTC. Protein sequence: CASTGLGGGYTF.

J is TRBJ2-5 and V is TRBV7-2; 9 nucleotides align to TRBD2. There are 15 residues in the CDR3. The V segment lost 3 bases and the J segment 4 bases; nucleotides outside the gene matches: 6. Germline CDR1 SGHTA, CDR2 FQGNSA. The CDR3 loop reads CASSFSGGWLETQYF. The CDR3 DNA reads TGTGCCAGCAGCTTTAGCGGGGGTTGGTTAGAGACCCAGTACTTC. The variable domain in full, with the rest retrieved from reference TRBV7-2 and TRBJ2-5, is GAGVSQSPSNKVTEKGKDVELRCDPISGHTALYWYRQSLGQGLEFLIYFQGNSAPDKSGLPSDRFSAERTGGSVSTLTIQRTQQEDSAVYLCASSFSGGWLETQYFGPGTRLLVL.

In its sample, this clone was seen once. The rearrangement uses TRBV9 and TRBJ1-5; D might be TRBD1 (5 bases). This CDR3 is 15 amino acids long. The germline V gene encodes CDR1 SGDLS and CDR2 YYNGEE. The V end lost 0 bases, the J end lost 5 bases, and 12 bases lay between the germline ends. CDR3 bases: TGTGCCAGCAGCGTAGGAGTTAGGGACGATCAGCCCCAGCATTTT. This codes for CASSVGVRDDQPQHF.